A single sample gave rise to the 29 T cell receptor beta chains below, sequenced in a study of memory CD4+ T cells and cytomegalovirus serostatus. Single viable CD3+CD4+CD8-CD45RO+ cells were sorted as the memory CD4+ T cells. The assay was immunoSEQ multiplex PCR, and TCRdb's table has in-frame clones only and misses some. The sample has about 75,000 clones, 75% to 85% seen once. Sample: memory CD4+ T cells from blood. The receptors come from an adult in good health and CMV-seropositive.

Worth noting for this clone: Additional DNA sequences in this sample encode the identical CDR3. The genes are TRBV27 and TRBJ1-4; no reliable D call. In germline, CDR1 is MNHEY, CDR2 SMNVEV (reference sequence). CDR3 length: 13 amino acids. V was shortened by 3 bases and J by 7 bases, with 9 bases between the two germline ends. The CDR3 nucleotides are TGTGCCAGCAGTTTTAGTGGGTTTGAAAAACTGTTTTTT. This codes for CASSFSGFEKLFF. Looking up the rest from reference TRBV27 and TRBJ1-4 gives the full variable domain: EAQVTQNPRYLITVTGKKLTVTCSQNMNHEYMSWYRQDPGLGLRQIYYSMNVEVTDKGDVPEGYKVSRKEKRNFPLILESPSPNQTSLYFCASSFSGFEKLFFGSGTQLSVL.

This clone was detected only once. The rearrangement joins TRBV9 to TRBJ1-2; D call uncertain. The V gene lost 0 bases and the J gene lost 2 bases, with 11 bases spanning the gap. Germline values: CDR1 SGDLS, CDR2 YYNGEE. The CDR3 contains 15 residues. The CDR3 is CASSVVNRLNYGYTF. The CDR3 DNA sequence: TGTGCCAGCAGCGTAGTGAACAGACTGAACTATGGCTACACCTTC.

This clone appeared a single time. CDR3 loop: CASSLAASGTGELFF. The CDR3, as DNA: TGTGCCAGCAGCTTAGCGGCCAGCGGCACCGGGGAGCTGTTTTTT. V and J are TRBV7-2 and TRBJ2-2, with a tentative D call TRBD2 (5 bases). V dropped 0 bases and J dropped 4 bases, with 9 bases sitting between them. The CDR3 covers 15 residues. Germline loops: CDR1 SGHTA, CDR2 FQGNSA.

This clone was recorded a few times. The chain uses TRBV6-6 and TRBJ1-4, with unresolved D. Germline V gives CDR1 MNHNY, CDR2 SVGAGI (reference sequence). CDR3 length: 15 amino acids. Trimming took 7 bases from V and 3 from J, leaving 15 bases between them. In DNA, the CDR3 is TGTGCCAGCAAATACGCCGGTGATTCTAATGAAAAACTGTTTTTT. Its translation is CASKYAGDSNEKLFF.

J is TRBJ1-2 and V is TRBV9; D ambiguous. This CDR3 is 13 amino acids long. CDR1 and CDR2 from the germline V gene are SGDLS and YYNGEE. The ends were cut back, 0 bases at V and 3 bases at J, with 6 bases in the middle. The CDR3 reads CASSVGVDYGYTF. The CDR3 coding sequence is TGTGCCAGCAGCGTAGGAGTAGACTATGGCTACACCTTC.

The rearrangement joins TRBV11-2 to TRBJ2-1; TRBD2 matches at 8 bases. The junction had 9 bases not matched to a gene; V was cut back by 5 bases and J by 6 bases. Germline CDR1 SGHAT, CDR2 FQNNGV. The CDR3 covers 15 residues. The CDR3 coding sequence is TGTGCCAGCAGCCCCGGGACTAGATGGCGCAATGAGCAGTTCTTC. This sequence encodes CASSPGTRWRNEQFF.

V is TRBV21-1 and J is TRBJ1-1. TRBV21-1 counts as a pseudogene. The CDR3 covers 13 residues. This chain's CDR3 is CASKRGGDTEAFF. The CDR3 DNA reads as TGTGCCAGCAAGAGGGGTGGGGACACTGAAGCTTTCTTT.

The V call is TRBV6-1, the J call TRBJ2-1; 13 positions agree with TRBD2. The trim removed 4 bases at V and 12 bases at J, leaving 9 bases unmatched. There are 15 residues in the CDR3. Germline V gene data show CDR1 as MNHNS and CDR2 as SASEGT. CDR3 sequence: CASSAGLAGTLGQFF. As DNA, the CDR3 is TGTGCCAGCAGTGCGGGACTAGCGGGAACCCTGGGGCAGTTCTTC.

CDR3 sequence (DNA): TGTGCCAGCAGCGTAGGTGGAGCGAAAAACATTCAGTACTTC. This codes for CASSVGGAKNIQYF. V is TRBV9 and J is TRBJ2-4; D call uncertain. V was pared by 0 bases and J by 4 bases, with 8 bases between. Germline-derived CDR1 and CDR2 are SGDLS and YYNGEE. This CDR3 is built from 14 residues.

This chain connects TRBV11-3 to TRBJ2-3; 7 nucleotides line up with TRBD2. CDR1 is SGHNT and CDR2 is YENEEA in the germline V gene. V trimming: 0 bases; J trimming: 6 bases; junction bases outside the gene matches: 12. This CDR3 is 17 amino acids long. The DNA of the CDR3 is TGTGCCAGCAGCTTAGATCTCCGCGGGAGTCCCAGGGATACGCAGTATTTT. The encoded protein is CASSLDLRGSPRDTQYF.

The CDR3 DNA follows: TGTGCCAGTAGTATAAGCAGCCGAACTGAAGCTTTCTTT. This sequence encodes CASSISSRTEAFF. The chain combines TRBV19 with TRBJ1-1; D gene unclear. V lost 2 bases, J lost 5 bases, and 9 bases lay in between. The CDR3 length is 13 residues. Germline V gene data show CDR1 as LNHDA and CDR2 as SQIVND (reference sequence).

This chain joins TRBV7-9 and TRBJ2-1, with 8 bases identical to TRBD2. Losses at the gene ends were 0 bases for V and 6 bases for J; bases not matched to a gene: 4. The CDR3 is 15 residues long. The germline CDR1 and CDR2 sequences are SEHNR and FQNEAQ (reference sequence). The CDR3 sequence: CASSLALGTSNEQFF. The CDR3 DNA reads TGTGCCAGCAGCTTAGCCTTAGGGACTAGCAATGAGCAGTTCTTC.

The chain combines TRBV7-9 with TRBJ1-2; no firm D call. The CDR3 has 15 residues. Per the germline V gene, CDR1 is SEHNR and CDR2 is FQNEAQ (reference sequence). Trimming removed 5 bases from V and 4 bases from J, with 17 bases in between. CDR3 protein: CASSRGPAGFYGYTF. DNA for the CDR3: TGTGCCAGCAGCCGTGGTCCTGCTGGTTTCTATGGCTACACCTTC.

This sequence joins TRBV29-1 and TRBJ2-3, with D possibly being TRBD1 (8 bases). Germline values: CDR1 SQVTM, CDR2 ANQGSEA. The V end lost 6 bases, the J end lost 8 bases, and 21 bases lay between the germline ends. The CDR3 consists of 14 residues. The CDR3 nucleotides are TGCAGCGTCCAAACAGGGGGGGACCTGGGTACGCAGTATTTT. Its protein product is CSVQTGGDLGTQYF.

This clone turned up a few times. The gene calls are TRBV28 and TRBJ2-1, with D perhaps given as TRBD1 or TRBD2 (5 bases each). V lost 8 bases and J lost 1, with 15 bases in between. Germline CDR1 and CDR2: MDHEN and SYDVKM. The CDR3 extends over 15 amino acids. The CDR3 loop is CASRSGQGSYNEQFF. The CDR3 bases are TGTGCCAGCCGCAGCGGACAAGGTTCCTACAATGAGCAGTTCTTC. The entire variable domain, with the rest obtained from reference TRBV28 and TRBJ2-1, is as follows: DVKVTQSSRYLVKRTGEKVFLECVQDMDHENMFWYRQDPGLGLRLIYFSYDVKMKEKGDIPEGYSVSREKKERFSLILESASTNQTSMYLCASRSGQGSYNEQFFGPGTRLTVL.

The V call is TRBV2, the J call TRBJ2-5; D not certain. CDR1 and CDR2 (germline): SNHLY, FYNNEI. The CDR3 sequence is 14 residues long. Between the trimmed V and J ends, which lost 4 bases and 5 bases, there was a span of 14 bases. CDR3 in amino acids: CASSAPIRTETQYF. DNA for the CDR3: TGTGCCAGCAGTGCCCCAATACGGACCGAGACCCAGTACTTC.

V gene TRBV5-4 combines with J gene TRBJ1-4, with D perhaps matching TRBD1 (5 bases). This CDR3 region has 15 residues. Deletions cut 4 bases from V and 7 bases from J, with 17 bases between. CDR1 and CDR2 (germline): SGHNT, YYREEE (reference sequence). CDR3 DNA: TGTGCCAGCAGCACCGGGGGGGAGGGGCTTGAAAAACTGTTTTTT. Its protein product is CASSTGGEGLEKLFF.

The rearrangement joins TRBV2 to TRBJ1-1, with D possibly matching TRBD1 (6 bases). This CDR3 spans 14 amino acids. Germline CDR1 is SNHLY and CDR2 is FYNNEI. Deletions cut 1 base from V and 1 base from J, with 7 bases between. CDR3 in DNA: TGTGCCAGCAGTGAAGAACAGGGGAACACTGAAGCTTTCTTT. Residues: CASSEEQGNTEAFF.

V gene TRBV25-1 combines with J gene TRBJ1-4; TRBD1 matches at 9 bases. Trimming took 4 bases from V and 10 from J; bases not matched to a gene: 4. Germline lookup yields CDR1 MGHDK and CDR2 SYGVNS. This CDR3 region has 13 residues. This CDR3 reads CASSGTGERKLFF. CDR3 sequence (DNA): TGTGCCAGCAGTGGGACAGGGGAGCGAAAACTGTTTTTT.

The genes are TRBV5-1 and TRBJ1-1; no clear D. The CDR3 covers 15 residues. The V end lost 4 bases, the J end lost 0 bases, and 13 bases lay between the germline ends. The germline V gene has CDR1 SGHRS and CDR2 YFSETQ. The CDR3 coding sequence is TGCGCCAGCAGCCTTACTACGGGGATGAACACTGAAGCTTTCTTT. Amino acids: CASSLTTGMNTEAFF.

Points on this clone: The junction departs from the called germline gene at one end, perhaps through a read error. This rearrangement joins TRBV2 to TRBJ2-5; tentatively, D is TRBD2 (6 bases). Germline V gene sequence: CDR1 SNHLY, CDR2 FYNNEI. The CDR3 contains 12 residues. The chain's CDR3 is CASSEVVGGAHF. CDR3 DNA: TGTGCCAGCAGTGAAGTAGTCGGCGGGGCGCACTTC.

This clone came up a few times. This chain uses TRBV11-2 with TRBJ1-2; the D gene is possibly TRBD1 (6 bases). The V and J ends lost 2 bases and 3 bases respectively, with 13 bases between them. The CDR3 covers 15 residues. In germline, CDR1 is SGHAT, CDR2 FQNNGV. The CDR3: CASSLLGGTDYGYTF. For the CDR3, the DNA is TGTGCCAGCAGCTTATTGGGGGGCACGGACTATGGCTACACCTTC.

The chain combines TRBV10-1 with TRBJ2-4, with 8 bases lining up with TRBD1. Germline assignment: CDR1 WNHNN and CDR2 SYGVQD (reference sequence). The J segment lost 8 bases and the V segment lost 1 base, leaving 7 bases of the junction unmatched. The CDR3 covers 15 residues. The CDR3 DNA is TGCGCCAGCAGTGAGTGGGGCGCGACAGGGGACATTCAGTACTTC. This codes for CASSEWGATGDIQYF.

This chain links TRBV6-5 with TRBJ2-7; D call uncertain. Trimming removed 6 bases at V and 6 bases at J, with 21 bases between. Germline loops: CDR1 MNHEY, CDR2 SVGAGI. This CDR3 contains 15 residues. The CDR3 spells CASSKLQTRRGEQYF. The CDR3 coding sequence is TGTGCCAGCAGCAAATTACAGACGAGGAGAGGCGAGCAGTACTTC.

This clone was counted ten times or more. V gene TRBV7-6 combines with J gene TRBJ2-2; D is unresolved. Trimming removed 3 bases at V and 1 base at J, with 6 bases between. CDR1 and CDR2 from the germline V gene are SGHVS and FNYEAQ. The length of the CDR3 is 14 residues. The chain's CDR3 is CASSFAGNTGELFF. The CDR3 region has the DNA TGTGCCAGCAGCTTCGCAGGGAACACCGGGGAGCTGTTTTTT.

V usage is TRBV2 and J usage is TRBJ2-5, with 14 positions matching TRBD2. J gave up 5 bases and V 4 bases, and 9 bases lay outside the gene matches. This CDR3 is built from 17 residues. Germline CDR1 reads SNHLY; CDR2 reads FYNNEI. The CDR3 sequence is CASSGETSGGAWETQYF. In DNA, the CDR3 is TGTGCCAGCAGTGGGGAGACTAGCGGGGGGGCGTGGGAGACCCAGTACTTC.

The chain has TRBV28 and TRBJ2-7, with 7 bases aligning to TRBD1. Germline lookup yields CDR1 MDHEN and CDR2 SYDVKM. The CDR3 has 13 residues. V was clipped by 6 bases and J by 5 bases; unmatched bases: 7. CDR3 sequence (DNA): TGTGCCAGCAGATCTCAACAGGGGCACGAGCAGTACTTC. Its translation: CASRSQQGHEQYF.

There are a few counts of this clone. The chain joins TRBV5-1 to TRBJ1-1; 7 nucleotides match TRBD1. The CDR3 has 15 amino acids. Trimming cost V 4 bases and J 0 bases; bases outside gene matches: 6. The germline gives CDR1 SGHRS, CDR2 YFSETQ. CDR3 amino acids: CASSPRTGLNTEAFF. The DNA for the CDR3 is TGCGCCAGCAGCCCACGGACAGGCCTGAACACTGAAGCTTTCTTT.

The chain combines TRBV6-1 with TRBJ2-7; D possibly uses TRBD1 or TRBD2 (5 bases each). This CDR3 region has 14 residues. Trimming took off 5 bases at V and 10 bases at J, with 21 bases between the two ends. In germline, CDR1 is MNHNS, CDR2 SASEGT. This CDR3 reads CASSSVSRDAPQYV. The CDR3 bases are TGTGCCAGCAGTTCTGTGAGCAGGGACGCTCCCCAGTACGTC.